This note documents a single T cell receptor beta chain sequence. Its antigen is as yet unknown. Libraries were UMI-labeled 5' RACE TRB cDNA. From its re-call of the 5' RACE reads, TCRdb lists each CDR3 protein once, without DNA. Here the sample table reports around 88,000 distinct CDR3 sequences. These data originate in a study of CXCR3-negative and CXCR3-positive naive CD8 T cells. Study details: Each library held about 1.5 +/- 0.3 million TRB reads, roughly 150 million in total. Overall study findings and caveats: The TRBV-TRBJ usage of naive CXCR3-negative and CXCR3-positive cells was similar, but that of memory cells differed. Across naive subsets, surface CD5 expression was comparable, and TCR strength was inferred from properties of the TRB CDR3. Relative to CXCR3-negative naive cells, CXCR3-positive naive cells had more hydrophobic TRB CDR3s.

Naive CD8+ T cells had a CD45RO-CCR7+CD27+CD95- phenotype. The CDR3 runs to 13 residues. What was sequenced was naive CXCR3+ CD8+ T cells from blood. Subset indicated: CD45RO-CCR7+CD27+CD95- naive CD8+ T cells expressing CXCR3 (TNR3+). The receptor was isolated from a human donor in good health. Some clones in this sample may be carry-over from other donors' samples. The chain has TRBV12-3 or TRBV12-4 and TRBJ1-4; TCRdb indicates TRBD1, and absent DNA this call remains unverified. Here the CDR3 reads CAIQRQGGGKLFF.